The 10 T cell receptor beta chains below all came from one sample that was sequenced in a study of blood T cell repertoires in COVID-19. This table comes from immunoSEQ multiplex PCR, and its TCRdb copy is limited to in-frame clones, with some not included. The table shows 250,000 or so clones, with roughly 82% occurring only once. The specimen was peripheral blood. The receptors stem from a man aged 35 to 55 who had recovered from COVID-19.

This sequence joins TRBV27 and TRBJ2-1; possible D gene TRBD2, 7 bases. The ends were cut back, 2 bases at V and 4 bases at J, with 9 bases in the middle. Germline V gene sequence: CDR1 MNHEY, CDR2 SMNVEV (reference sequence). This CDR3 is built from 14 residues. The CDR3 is CASSLRGAYNEQFF. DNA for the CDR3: TGTGCCAGCAGTTTACGGGGGGCATACAATGAGCAGTTCTTC.

CDR3 DNA: TGTGCCAGCAGCTTAGTTCGGGGGGCAAGCTCCTACGAGCAGTACTTC. Its translation: CASSLVRGASSYEQYF. The chain couples TRBV11-2 to TRBJ2-7; tentatively, D is TRBD2 (7 bases). Germline CDR1 reads SGHAT; CDR2 reads FQNNGV. The V gene lost 1 base and the J gene lost 0 bases, with 13 bases spanning the gap. CDR3 length: 16 amino acids.

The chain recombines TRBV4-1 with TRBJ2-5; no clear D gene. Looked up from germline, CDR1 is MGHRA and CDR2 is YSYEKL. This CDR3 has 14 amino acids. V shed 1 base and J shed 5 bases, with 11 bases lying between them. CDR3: CASSQVIAVETQYF. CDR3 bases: TGCGCCAGCAGCCAAGTCATCGCGGTGGAGACCCAGTACTTC.

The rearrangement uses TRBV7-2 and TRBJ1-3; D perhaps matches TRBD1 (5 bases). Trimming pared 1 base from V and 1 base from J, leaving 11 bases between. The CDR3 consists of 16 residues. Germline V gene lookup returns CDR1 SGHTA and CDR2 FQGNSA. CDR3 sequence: CASSLGAGNSGNTIYF. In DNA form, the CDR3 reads TGTGCCAGCAGCTTAGGCGCAGGGAATTCTGGAAACACCATATATTTT. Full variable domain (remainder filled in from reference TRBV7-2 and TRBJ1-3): GAGVSQSPSNKVTEKGKDVELRCDPISGHTALYWYRQSLGQGLEFLIYFQGNSAPDKSGLPSDRFSAERTGGSVSTLTIQRTQQEDSAVYLCASSLGAGNSGNTIYFGEGSWLTVV.

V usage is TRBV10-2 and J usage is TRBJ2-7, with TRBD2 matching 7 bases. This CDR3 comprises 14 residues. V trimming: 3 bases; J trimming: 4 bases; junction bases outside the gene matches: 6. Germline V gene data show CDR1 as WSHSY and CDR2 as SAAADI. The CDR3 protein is CASSDGGSPYEQYF. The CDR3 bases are TGCGCCAGCAGTGACGGGGGGTCCCCTTACGAGCAGTACTTC.

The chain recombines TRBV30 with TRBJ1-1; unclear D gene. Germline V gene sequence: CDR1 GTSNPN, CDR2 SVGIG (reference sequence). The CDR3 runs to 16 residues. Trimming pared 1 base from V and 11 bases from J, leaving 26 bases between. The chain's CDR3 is CAWSDAFNTAGNGAFF. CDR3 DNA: TGTGCCTGGAGTGATGCTTTTAACACGGCGGGCAACGGGGCTTTCTTT.

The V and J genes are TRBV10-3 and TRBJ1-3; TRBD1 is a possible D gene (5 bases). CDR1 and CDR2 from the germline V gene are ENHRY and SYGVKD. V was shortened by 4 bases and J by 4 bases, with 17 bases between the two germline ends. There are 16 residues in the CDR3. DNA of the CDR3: TGTGCCATCAGTGTTGGCAGGGTACATTCCGGAAACACCATATATTTT. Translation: CAISVGRVHSGNTIYF.

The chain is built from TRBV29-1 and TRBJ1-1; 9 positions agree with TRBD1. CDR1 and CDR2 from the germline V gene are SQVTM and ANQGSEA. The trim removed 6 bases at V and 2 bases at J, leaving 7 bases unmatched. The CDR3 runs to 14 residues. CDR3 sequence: CSVVTGGANTEAFF. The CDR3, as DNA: TGCAGCGTCGTCACAGGGGGCGCAAACACTGAAGCTTTCTTT.

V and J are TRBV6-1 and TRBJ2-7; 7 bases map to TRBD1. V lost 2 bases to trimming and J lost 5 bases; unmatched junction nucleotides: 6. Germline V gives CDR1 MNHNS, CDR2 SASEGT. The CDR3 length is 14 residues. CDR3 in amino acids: CASSEQSGQDEQYF. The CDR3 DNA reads TGTGCCAGCAGTGAACAAAGCGGACAGGACGAGCAGTACTTC.

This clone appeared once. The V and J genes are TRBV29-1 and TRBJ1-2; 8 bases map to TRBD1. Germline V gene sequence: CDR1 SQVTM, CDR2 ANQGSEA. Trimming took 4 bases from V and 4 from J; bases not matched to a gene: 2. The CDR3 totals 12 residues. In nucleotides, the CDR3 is TGCAGCGTTGGAGGACAGGGCTATGGCTACACCTTC. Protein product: CSVGGQGYGYTF. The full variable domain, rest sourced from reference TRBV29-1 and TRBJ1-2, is SAVISQKPSRDICQRGTSLTIQCQVDSQVTMMFWYRQQPGQSLTLIATANQGSEATYESGFVIDKFPISRPNLTFSTLTVSNMSPEDSSIYLCSVGGQGYGYTFGSGTRLTVV.